The 10 T cell receptor beta chains listed next were all sequenced from one sample in a study of cytomegalovirus exposure and HLA in healthy donors. Here immunoSEQ multiplex PCR was the method, and the copy in TCRdb shows in-frame clones only, minus some. Of 150,000 or so clones in the sample, roughly 80% are singletons; the top ten hold around 9.6%. The sample consisted of PBMCs. The receptor source for this set is a man aged 25 to 40 in good health and CMV-seropositive.

This clone has more than one count but fewer than ten. V and J are TRBV7-3 and TRBJ1-2; D gene ambiguous. There are 16 residues in the CDR3. The germline CDR1 and CDR2 sequences are SGHTA and FQGTGA. Trimming shortened V by 0 bases and J by 4 bases, and 15 bases separated the two germline ends. The CDR3 nucleotides are TGTGCCAGCAGCTTAACGGGTACTATGACCCGCTATGGCTACACCTTC. Residues: CASSLTGTMTRYGYTF.

This chain uses TRBV7-2 with TRBJ2-3; 7 bases fit TRBD2. Trimming removed 4 bases from V and 6 bases from J; junction bases left unmatched: 13. CDR1 is SGHTA and CDR2 is FQGNSA in the germline V gene. CDR3 length equals 16 residues. Here the CDR3 reads CASSSQNGLGRDTQYF. The CDR3 coding sequence is TGTGCCAGCAGCTCTCAAAACGGACTAGGACGGGATACGCAGTATTTT.

The gene calls are TRBV7-6 and TRBJ2-3; 8 bases fit TRBD2. V shed 2 bases and J 1 base; nucleotides not matched to a gene: 8. The CDR3 is 17 residues long. Germline loops: CDR1 SGHVS, CDR2 FNYEAQ. As DNA, the CDR3 is TGTGCCAGCAGCTTACGGGCAGCGGGGGCACGCACAGATACGCAGTATTTT. Its translation is CASSLRAAGARTDTQYF.

The chain employs TRBV27 and TRBJ2-3, with 9 bases fitting TRBD2. The CDR3 has 15 amino acids. Per germline, CDR1 MNHEY and CDR2 SMNVEV (reference sequence). V shed 6 bases and J 0 bases; nucleotides not matched to a gene: 4. CDR3 residues: CASRRTSVSTDTQYF. DNA of the CDR3: TGTGCCAGCAGACGGACTAGCGTTAGCACAGATACGCAGTATTTT.

This rearrangement joins TRBV19 to TRBJ1-5, with 10 bases that match TRBD1. V shed 6 bases and J 5 bases; nucleotides not matched to a gene: 1. From germline, CDR1 is LNHDA and CDR2 SQIVND (reference sequence). This CDR3 has 13 amino acids. CDR3 in amino acids: CASSGTGDQPQHF. The CDR3 DNA follows: TGTGCCAGTAGCGGGACAGGGGATCAGCCCCAGCATTTT.

The V gene is TRBV4-3, the J gene TRBJ2-1; a weak D match, TRBD2 (6 bases). The V gene's germline CDR1 is LGHNA and CDR2 YSLEER. Trimming removed 0 bases from V and 6 bases from J, with 15 bases in between. The CDR3 length is 16 residues. The CDR3 DNA reads as TGCGCCAGCAGCCAAGATTGGCGGGGATCTCTCAATGAGCAGTTCTTC. Its protein product is CASSQDWRGSLNEQFF.

The chain is built from TRBV18 and TRBJ2-7, with D possibly being TRBD2 (6 bases). In germline, CDR1 is KGHSH, CDR2 LQKENI. V dropped 8 bases and J dropped 2 bases, with 16 bases sitting between them. The CDR3 covers 14 residues. Written as DNA, the CDR3 is TGTGCCAGCCGAATCAGGGAGGACGCCTACGAGCAGTACTTC. Its protein product is CASRIREDAYEQYF.

A single count supports this clone. The sample holds other DNA sequences that translate to the same CDR3. The V gene is TRBV28, the J gene TRBJ2-7; tentative D call: TRBD1 (5 bases). The CDR3 has 13 amino acids. From germline, CDR1 is MDHEN and CDR2 SYDVKM. V was pared by 3 bases and J by 2 bases, with 8 bases between. The CDR3, as DNA: TGTGCCAGCAGTTTCCAGGGTGCCTACGAGCAGTACTTC. This codes for CASSFQGAYEQYF.

V usage is TRBV30 and J usage is TRBJ2-5, with D tentatively TRBD2 (7 bases). The CDR3 is made up of 13 amino acids. With 8 bases removed from V and 5 bases from J, the gap between germline ends came to 18 bases. Per germline, CDR1 GTSNPN and CDR2 SVGIG (reference sequence). CDR3 region: CAGGGLGGETQYF. The CDR3 DNA reads as TGTGCCGGGGGGGGGCTCGGAGGGGAGACCCAGTACTTC.

The chain carries TRBV19 and TRBJ1-2, with D unclear. Germline loops: CDR1 LNHDA, CDR2 SQIVND (reference sequence). V lost 5 bases and J 1 base, leaving 8 bases between the germline ends. This CDR3 has 13 residues. CDR3 region: CASSAQVNYGYTF. CDR3 coding DNA: TGTGCCAGTAGTGCCCAGGTTAACTATGGCTACACCTTC.